This note documents a single T cell receptor (beta chain) sequence. The target antigen is unknown. V was clipped by 0 bases and J by 12 bases, with 7 bases between them. This CDR3 is 11 amino acids long. The germline V gene has CDR1 SGHDT and CDR2 YYEEEE. The data were taken from a study of shared clonotypes between healthy human individuals. Whole-study findings and limits: An anticipated effect of sequencing depth on clonotype sharing among donors was recognized.

Produced via immunoSEQ multiplex PCR; TCRdb's table is partial and in-frame only. The data contain 150,000 to 200,000 clones, 66% of them seen just once; the ten biggest clones take up more than 9%. The CD4+ fraction was divided into a CD45RA+ naive subset and a CD45RA-negative memory subset. Specimen: memory CD4+ T cells sorted from blood. Indicated subset: CD45RA-negative fraction. The clonotype comes from a man younger than 45 in good health. The V and J genes are TRBV5-6 and TRBJ2-1; D is ambiguous. The CDR3 sequence: CASSLGIGQFF. The CDR3 bases are TGTGCCAGCAGCTTGGGAATCGGGCAGTTCTTC.